Here is one T cell receptor (beta chain) with its context. These data belong to a study of T cell clones after liver transplantation. Trimming stripped 5 bases from V and 8 bases from J, with 13 bases between. The CDR3 has 13 amino acids. The germline V gene encodes CDR1 SEHNR and CDR2 FQNEAQ (reference sequence). Method: immunoSEQ multiplex PCR; TCRdb's copy keeps in-frame clones and lacks some. The table lists 65,000 to 95,000 clones, roughly 80% of them singletons. The chain links TRBV7-9 to TRBJ2-1, with unresolved D. This material consisted of CD4+ T cells from blood, taken before liver transplant. The sequence derives from a human donor who received a liver transplant. CDR3 amino acids: CASSPRTWDEQFF. The CDR3 DNA sequence: TGTGCCAGCAGCCCCCGGACCTGGGATGAGCAGTTCTTC.